The 10 T cell receptor beta chains below all came from one sample that was sequenced in a study of cytomegalovirus exposure and HLA in healthy donors. This table comes from immunoSEQ multiplex PCR, and its TCRdb copy is limited to in-frame clones, with some not included. Of about 130,000 clones in the sample, about nine tenths were seen once. The sample comprised PBMCs. The receptors originated from a man in his thirties or forties in good health and CMV-seronegative.

The chain joins TRBV15 to TRBJ2-5, with TRBD1 matching over 9 bases. Germline CDR1 LNHNV, CDR2 YYDKDF (reference sequence). This CDR3 region has 14 residues. V trimming: 9 bases; J trimming: 5 bases; junction bases outside the gene matches: 10. This chain's CDR3 is CATNRQGVSETQYF. The DNA of the CDR3 is TGTGCCACAAACCGACAGGGGGTTTCGGAGACCCAGTACTTC. Together with reference TRBV15 and TRBJ2-5, the CDR3 gives the full variable domain: DAMVIQNPRYQVTQFGKPVTLSCSQTLNHNVMYWYQQKSSQAPKLLFHYYDKDFNNEADTPDNFQSRRPNTSFCFLDIRSPGLGDTAMYLCATNRQGVSETQYFGPGTRLLVL.

This clone came up once. The chain combines TRBV7-6 with TRBJ2-1; 8 bases are a match to TRBD2. The CDR3 totals 14 residues. With 7 bases clipped from V and 9 bases from J, the junction kept 11 bases outside the gene matches. The germline gives CDR1 SGHVS, CDR2 FNYEAQ. The CDR3 nucleotides read TGTGCCAGCACGGTGGAGAGCGGGAGAGGTGAGCAGTTCTTC. Translating gives CASTVESGRGEQFF.

The V gene is TRBV27, the J gene TRBJ1-6; no clear D gene. The germline CDR1 and CDR2 sequences are MNHEY and SMNVEV (reference sequence). This CDR3 has 16 amino acids. Trimming took off 5 bases at V and 0 bases at J, with 11 bases between the two ends. Here the CDR3 DNA reads TGTGCCAGCAGTCGCCGCACGAGCTCCTATAATTCACCCCTCCACTTT. Encoded protein: CASSRRTSSYNSPLHF.

V usage is TRBV5-1 and J usage is TRBJ2-7; 8 bases fit TRBD2. The CDR3 runs to 15 residues. J lost 3 bases, V lost 0 bases, and 5 bases had no gene match. From germline, CDR1 is SGHRS and CDR2 YFSETQ. The CDR3 DNA sequence: TGCGCCAGCAGCTTGGAAACTAGCGGAAACTACGAGCAGTACTTC. Protein sequence: CASSLETSGNYEQYF.

This clone came up once. The chain uses TRBV10-2 and TRBJ2-2; weak D call: TRBD1 (7 bases). V lost 3 bases and J 4 bases, leaving 12 bases between the germline ends. The CDR3 loop spans 15 amino acids. The germline V gene has CDR1 WSHSY and CDR2 SAAADI. The CDR3 nucleotides are TGCGCCAGCAGTGAAGGGCAGGGGGGCACCGGGGAGCTGTTTTTT. Amino acids: CASSEGQGGTGELFF.

The CDR3 region has the DNA TGTGCCAGCAGTGACCGGGGACTAGCGGGGCTCAATGAGCAGTTCTTC. This translates into CASSDRGLAGLNEQFF. The genes are TRBV25-1 and TRBJ2-1, with 13 bases fitting TRBD2. V lost 3 bases to trimming and J lost 6 bases; unmatched junction nucleotides: 5. CDR1 and CDR2 from the germline V gene are MGHDK and SYGVNS. The CDR3 contains 16 residues.

CDR3 protein: CASSSTSGSGYEQYF. The CDR3 bases are TGTGCCAGCAGCTCTACTAGCGGGAGTGGCTACGAGCAGTACTTC. V usage is TRBV7-2 and J usage is TRBJ2-7; 11 bases are shared with TRBD2. The CDR3 spans 15 residues. The J segment lost 3 bases and the V segment lost 4 bases, leaving 5 bases of the junction unmatched. Germline CDR1 and CDR2: SGHTA and FQGNSA.

This chain connects TRBV6-5 to TRBJ2-1, with D tentatively TRBD2 (5 bases). The CDR3 is 11 amino acids. V dropped 7 bases and J dropped 14 bases, with 15 bases sitting between them. Germline V gene lookup returns CDR1 MNHEY and CDR2 SVGAGI. In DNA, the CDR3 is TGTGCCAGCATCCCTAGGACTGCCAAGTTCTTC. Translating it yields CASIPRTAKFF.

The V gene is TRBV27, the J gene TRBJ2-1, with TRBD2 identical over 9 bases. The CDR3 has 14 residues. Trimming removed 3 bases from V and 8 bases from J; junction bases left unmatched: 5. Germline CDR1 is MNHEY and CDR2 is SMNVEV (reference sequence). The CDR3 DNA follows: TGTGCCAGCAGTTTTAGCGGGAGTGTCTATGAGCAGTTCTTC. Translation gives CASSFSGSVYEQFF.

This clone appeared a single time. V gene TRBV5-1 combines with J gene TRBJ2-3, with a weak D call TRBD1 (6 bases). This CDR3 has 14 residues. Germline CDR1 is SGHRS and CDR2 is YFSETQ. V was pared by 2 bases and J by 4 bases, with 11 bases between. DNA for the CDR3: TGCGCCAGCAGCTTCGGACAGACGCCAGATACGCAGTATTTT. This encodes CASSFGQTPDTQYF.